The 21 T cell receptor beta chains given below trace back to one sample, sequenced in a study of cytomegalovirus exposure and HLA in healthy donors. PCR amplification relied on 60 Vbeta primers (plus 13 Jbeta primers). Sequencing was performed with immunoSEQ multiplex PCR; in TCRdb, only in-frame clones are kept and a portion is missing. The data contain around 100,000 clones, approximately 83% of them singletons. Sequencing was performed on PBMCs. Source of these receptors: a female donor in good health and CMV-seropositive.

The CDR3 bases are TGTGCCAGCAGCTTGCCAGGGCAAGAGACCCAGTACTTC. It codes for CASSLPGQETQYF. This chain uses TRBV5-4 with TRBJ2-5; D is perhaps TRBD1 (5 bases). V lost 1 base and J 2 bases, leaving 6 bases between the germline ends. This CDR3 is built from 13 residues. From germline, CDR1 is SGHNT and CDR2 YYREEE (reference sequence). The whole variable domain, remainder taken from reference TRBV5-4 and TRBJ2-5, is ETGVTQSPTHLIKTRGQQVTLRCSSQSGHNTVSWYQQALGQGPQFIFQYYREEENGRGNFPPRFSGLQFPNYSSELNVNALELDDSALYLCASSLPGQETQYFGPGTRLLVL.

The chain recombines TRBV2 with TRBJ2-3; 11 bases line up with TRBD2. This CDR3 comprises 15 residues. Per germline, CDR1 SNHLY and CDR2 FYNNEI. V dropped 8 bases and J dropped 0; count of bases not matched to a gene: 4. CDR3 amino acids: CASPPSGGSTDTQYF. The CDR3 coding sequence is TGTGCCAGCCCCCCTAGCGGGGGGAGCACAGATACGCAGTATTTT. Full variable domain (missing parts from reference TRBV2 and TRBJ2-3): EPEVTQTPSHQVTQMGQEVILRCVPISNHLYFYWYRQILGQKVEFLVSFYNNEISEKSEIFDDQFSVERPDGSNFTLKIRSTKLEDSAMYFCASPPSGGSTDTQYFGPGTRLTVL.

This sequence joins TRBV6-1 and TRBJ1-5, with TRBD1 matching over 11 bases. Trimming removed 7 bases from V and 7 bases from J; junction bases left unmatched: 9. Germline V gives CDR1 MNHNS, CDR2 SASEGT. The CDR3 extends over 15 amino acids. CDR3 sequence: CASIQGQGARQPQHF. The CDR3, as DNA: TGTGCCAGCATCCAAGGACAGGGGGCTCGGCAGCCCCAGCATTTT.

As for this clone: The junction shows a germline mismatch at one end, possibly a read error. DNA for the CDR3: TGCGCCAGCAGCTCGTTAACAGGAAACTATGGCTACCCCTTC. Encoded protein: CASSSLTGNYGYPF. The chain couples TRBV5-1 to TRBJ1-2; TRBD1 is a possible D gene (5 bases). Looked up from germline, CDR1 is SGHRS and CDR2 is YFSETQ. This CDR3 has 14 residues. Complete variable domain (other parts from reference TRBV5-1 and TRBJ1-2): KAGVTQTPRYLIKTRGQQVTLSCSPISGHRSVSWYQQTPGQGLQFLFEYFSETQRNKGNFPGRFSGRQFSNSRSEMNVSTLELGDSALYLCASSSLTGNYGYPFGSGTRLTVV.

The chain has TRBV28 and TRBJ2-7; 14 positions match TRBD2. The CDR3 sequence is 15 residues long. Germline CDR1 reads MDHEN; CDR2 reads SYDVKM. V lost 6 bases to trimming and J lost 3 bases; unmatched junction nucleotides: 4. In nucleotides, the CDR3 is TGTGCCAGCAGAGAAGGACTAGCGGGAGGCTACGAGCAGTACTTC. Encoded protein: CASREGLAGGYEQYF. The full variable domain, completed using reference TRBV28 and TRBJ2-7, is DVKVTQSSRYLVKRTGEKVFLECVQDMDHENMFWYRQDPGLGLRLIYFSYDVKMKEKGDIPEGYSVSREKKERFSLILESASTNQTSMYLCASREGLAGGYEQYFGPGTRLTVT.

V and J are TRBV1 and TRBJ1-4. TRBV1 is annotated as a pseudogene. CDR3 length equals 16 residues. CDR3 sequence: CTSSQDRGEGDEKLFF. As DNA, the CDR3 is TGCACCAGCAGCCAAGATCGGGGGGAGGGGGATGAAAAACTGTTTTTT.

The chain employs TRBV7-9 and TRBJ2-2; D might be TRBD1 (5 bases). Looked up from germline, CDR1 is SEHNR and CDR2 is FQNEAQ (reference sequence). The ends were cut back, 1 base at V and 1 base at J, with 7 bases in the middle. The CDR3 loop spans 15 amino acids. The CDR3 DNA is TGTGCCAGCAGCTTAGGTCAGGGGAACACCGGGGAGCTGTTTTTT. Residues: CASSLGQGNTGELFF.

Written as DNA, the CDR3 is TGTGCCAGCAGTGAAAGGCCAGGGGGCCCGCAGCCCCAGCATTTT. This translates into CASSERPGGPQPQHF. The rearrangement joins TRBV2 to TRBJ1-5; 8 bases align to TRBD1. J lost 7 bases, V lost 2 bases, and 7 bases had no gene match. Germline V gene data show CDR1 as SNHLY and CDR2 as FYNNEI. This CDR3 contains 15 residues.

The chain links TRBV5-6 to TRBJ2-7, with 10 bases fitting TRBD2. V shed 0 bases and J 6 bases; nucleotides not matched to a gene: 3. The CDR3 covers 14 residues. CDR1 SGHDT and CDR2 YYEEEE come from the germline V gene. The CDR3 bases are TGTGCCAGCAGCTTGGGGCTAGCGGGAGCCGAGCAGTACTTC. Translation gives CASSLGLAGAEQYF.

As for this clone: At one end the junction does not follow the germline gene, possibly because of a read error. The J gene is TRBJ2-3, the V gene TRBV7-9; 10 bases fit TRBD2. The CDR3 is 19 amino acids. The germline gives CDR1 SEHNR, CDR2 FQNEAQ (reference sequence). DNA for the CDR3: TGTTCCAGCAGCAATCCGGGACTAGCGTTGAGAGCTAGCACAGATACGCAGTATTTT. It is translated as CSSSNPGLALRASTDTQYF.

The rearrangement links TRBV6-6 to TRBJ1-5; D unclear. The CDR3 contains 16 residues. CDR1 and CDR2 (germline): MNHNY, SVGAGI (reference sequence). Trimming took 0 bases from V and 0 from J, leaving 9 bases between them. In DNA, the CDR3 is TGTGCCAGCAGTTACTCGATGGGAGGTAGCAATCAGCCCCAGCATTTT. Translating gives CASSYSMGGSNQPQHF.

The rearrangement joins TRBV12-1 to TRBJ1-5. TRBV12-1 is a pseudogene locus. There are 12 residues in the CDR3. The DNA for the CDR3 is TGTGCCAGCAGAAGAGGCAATCAGCCCCAGCATTTT. As protein: CASRRGNQPQHF.

The table lists this clone with a count of one. The chain has TRBV5-1 and TRBJ1-1; TRBD1 might be the D (5 bases). CDR1 and CDR2 from the germline V gene are SGHRS and YFSETQ. Deletions cut 3 bases from V and 4 bases from J, with 16 bases between. CDR3 length equals 15 residues. CDR3 residues: CASSSRGGFGTEAFF. CDR3 nucleotide sequence: TGCGCCAGCAGCTCCCGGGGGGGTTTTGGCACTGAAGCTTTCTTT.

The chain joins TRBV4-1 to TRBJ1-1; TRBD1 is a possible D gene (5 bases). Germline assignment: CDR1 MGHRA and CDR2 YSYEKL. Trimming shortened V by 3 bases and J by 1 base, and 15 bases separated the two germline ends. There are 16 residues in the CDR3. The CDR3 sequence: CASSHQGLSENTEAFF. The CDR3 nucleotides read TGCGCCAGCAGCCACCAGGGCCTTTCTGAGAACACTGAAGCTTTCTTT.

This rearrangement joins TRBV20-1 to TRBJ1-1, with unresolved D. The CDR3 is made up of 11 amino acids. Deletions cut 2 bases from V and 7 bases from J, with 8 bases between. Germline V gene lookup returns CDR1 DFQATT and CDR2 SNEGSKA (reference sequence). CDR3 protein: CSARRGGEAFF. In DNA form, the CDR3 reads TGCAGTGCTAGACGCGGCGGTGAAGCTTTCTTT.

The gene calls are TRBV25-1 and TRBJ2-7; D is possibly TRBD1 (6 bases). The CDR3 is 16 amino acids. Germline CDR1 is MGHDK and CDR2 is SYGVNS. Trimming took off 4 bases at V and 0 bases at J, with 16 bases between the two ends. The CDR3, as DNA: TGTGCCAGCAGTGCCCGGGACACCTTGAGCTCCTACGAGCAGTACTTC. It translates to CASSARDTLSSYEQYF.

The genes are TRBV6-6 and TRBJ2-1, with TRBD1 identical over 7 bases. V trimming: 6 bases; J trimming: 2 bases; junction bases outside the gene matches: 4. Germline loops: CDR1 MNHNY, CDR2 SVGAGI (reference sequence). The CDR3 contains 14 residues. Here the CDR3 reads CASSEGATYNEQFF. The CDR3 nucleotides read TGTGCCAGCAGCGAGGGGGCAACCTACAATGAGCAGTTCTTC.

This clone has just one count. The rearrangement uses TRBV19 and TRBJ2-3; the D gene is possibly TRBD1 (6 bases). The germline V gene has CDR1 LNHDA and CDR2 SQIVND (reference sequence). The CDR3 sequence is 15 residues long. V was clipped by 0 bases and J by 2 bases, with 9 bases between them. The chain's CDR3 is CASSIDRGFTDTQYF. CDR3 nucleotides: TGTGCCAGTAGTATAGACAGGGGCTTCACAGATACGCAGTATTTT.

The chain employs TRBV5-1 and TRBJ2-1; TRBD2 matches 8 bases. Trimming cost V 4 bases and J 0 bases; bases outside gene matches: 6. Germline-derived CDR1 and CDR2 are SGHRS and YFSETQ. The CDR3 sequence is 16 residues long. For the CDR3, the DNA is TGCGCCAGCAGCAATAGCGGGATGAGCTCCTACAATGAGCAGTTCTTC. The encoded protein is CASSNSGMSSYNEQFF.

The chain uses TRBV5-1 and TRBJ1-5; D is undetermined. Trimming left V 0 bases short and J 6 bases short, with 10 bases between. Germline CDR1 is SGHRS and CDR2 is YFSETQ. The length of the CDR3 is 14 residues. The CDR3 loop is CASSLGAGSQPQHF. The CDR3, as DNA: TGCGCCAGCAGCTTGGGGGCCGGGAGTCAGCCCCAGCATTTT.

This clone was counted between two and nine times. The chain couples TRBV5-1 to TRBJ1-3, with 7 bases lining up with TRBD1. Germline trimming cut 3 bases from V and 0 bases from J; bases unmatched to any gene: 6. The CDR3 sequence is 16 residues long. Germline CDR1 and CDR2: SGHRS and YFSETQ. The CDR3 reads CASSSQGSRSGNTIYF. CDR3 bases: TGCGCCAGCAGCTCACAGGGGTCACGCTCTGGAAACACCATATATTTT.